These T cell receptor beta chains were read from a single sample in a study of Ad26.COV2.S vaccination and SARS-CoV-2 variants. Sequencing used immunoSEQ multiplex PCR; TCRdb keeps in-frame clones, though not all of them. In the table there are 450,000 to 550,000 clones, approximately 90% of which are singletons. Sequenced material: peripheral blood, taken in a trial of Ad26.COV2.S vaccine versus placebo. The receptors here all came from a person between 18 and 59 years old who received the Ad26.COV2.S COVID-19 vaccine or a placebo. The CDR3 runs from the conserved cysteine through the conserved F or W. D genes are given only for firm matches.

j_call d_call v_call cdr3_aa cdr3_nt
TRBJ1-2 . TRBV14 CASSHGRGGLVYGYTF TGTGCCAGCAGCCACGGGCGAGGGGGACTCGTCTATGGCTACACCTTC
TRBJ1-2 . TRBV6-5 CASSYDSLYGYTF TGTGCCAGCAGTTACGACAGTTTGTATGGCTACACCTTC
TRBJ1-5 TRBD1 TRBV2 CASSGTGGHQPQHF TGTGCCAGCAGTGGGACAGGGGGGCATCAGCCCCAGCATTTT
TRBJ2-7 TRBD2 TRBV10-2 CASKTSGRVYVGEQYF TGCGCCAGCAAGACTAGCGGGAGAGTTTACGTTGGCGAGCAGTACTTC
TRBJ2-7 . TRBV25-1 CASGLAGEQYF TGTGCCAGCGGGTTGGCGGGCGAGCAGTACTTC
TRBJ1-3 . TRBV3-1/TRBV3-2 CASSGTSGNTIYF TGTGCCAGCAGCGGGACATCTGGAAACACCATATATTTT
TRBJ1-1 . TRBV15 CATSRPGGDTEAFF TGTGCCACCAGCAGACCTGGGGGGGACACTGAAGCTTTCTTT
TRBJ2-7 . TRBV9 CASSAGGEQYF TGTGCCAGCAGTGCCGGGGGCGAGCAGTACTTC
TRBJ2-1 . TRBV6-1 CASSEGQVTYNEQFF TGTGCCAGCAGTGAAGGACAGGTAACCTACAATGAGCAGTTCTTC
TRBJ2-7 . TRBV10-3 CAISESNGVEQYF TGTGCCATCAGTGAGTCGAACGGGGTCGAGCAGTACTTC
TRBJ1-5 TRBD1 TRBV30 CAWGQGIGQPQHF TGTGCCTGGGGACAGGGGATCGGCCAGCCCCAGCATTTT
TRBJ1-1 . TRBV30 CAWRAGRVTEAFF TGTGCCTGGAGGGCAGGGCGGGTCACTGAAGCTTTCTTT
TRBJ1-1 . TRBV11-3 CASSLDHRTTEAFF TGTGCCAGCAGCTTAGATCATAGGACCACTGAAGCTTTCTTT
TRBJ2-1 . TRBV18 CASSPWRDTPYNEQFF TGTGCCAGCTCACCATGGAGGGACACGCCCTACAATGAGCAGTTCTTC
TRBJ1-1 . TRBV19 CASSILGNTEAFF TGTGCCAGTAGTATACTGGGGAACACTGAAGCTTTCTTT